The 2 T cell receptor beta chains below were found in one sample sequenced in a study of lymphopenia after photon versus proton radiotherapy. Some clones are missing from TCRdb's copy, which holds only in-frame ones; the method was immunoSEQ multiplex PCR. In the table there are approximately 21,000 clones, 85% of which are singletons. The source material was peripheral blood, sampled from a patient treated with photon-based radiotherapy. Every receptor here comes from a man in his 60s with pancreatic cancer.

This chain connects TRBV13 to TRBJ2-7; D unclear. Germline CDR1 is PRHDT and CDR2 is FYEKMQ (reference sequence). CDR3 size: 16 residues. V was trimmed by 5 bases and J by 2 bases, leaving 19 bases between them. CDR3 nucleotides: TGTGCCAGCAGCCGACTCACTCATCTAGGGACCTACGAGCAGTACTTC. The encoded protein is CASSRLTHLGTYEQYF.

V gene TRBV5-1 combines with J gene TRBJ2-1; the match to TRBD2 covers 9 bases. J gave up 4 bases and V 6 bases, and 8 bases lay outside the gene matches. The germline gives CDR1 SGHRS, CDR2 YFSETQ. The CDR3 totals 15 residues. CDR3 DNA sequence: TGCGCCAGCAAGCGGAGAGCGGGGGGTTACAATGAGCAGTTCTTC. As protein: CASKRRAGGYNEQFF.